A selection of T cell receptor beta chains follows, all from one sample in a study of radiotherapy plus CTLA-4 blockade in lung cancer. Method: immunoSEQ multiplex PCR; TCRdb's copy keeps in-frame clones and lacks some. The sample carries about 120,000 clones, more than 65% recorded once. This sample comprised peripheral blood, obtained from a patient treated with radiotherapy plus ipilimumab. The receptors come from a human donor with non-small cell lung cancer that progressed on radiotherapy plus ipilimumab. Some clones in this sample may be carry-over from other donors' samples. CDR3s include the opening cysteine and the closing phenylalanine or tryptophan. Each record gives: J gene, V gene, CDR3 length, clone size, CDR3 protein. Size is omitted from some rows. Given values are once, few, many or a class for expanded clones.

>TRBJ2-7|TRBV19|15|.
CASSPGQGFSYEQYF
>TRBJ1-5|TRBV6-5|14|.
CASSFGQGLQPQHF
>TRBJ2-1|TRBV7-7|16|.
CASSLAFPGGKNEQFF
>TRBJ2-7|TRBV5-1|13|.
CASSPGHLYEQYF
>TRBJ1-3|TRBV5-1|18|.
CASSLVGAGGRSGNTIYF
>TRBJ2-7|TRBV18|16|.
CASSPRIEGSGYEQYF
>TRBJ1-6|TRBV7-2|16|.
CASSFQVFGGFSPLHF
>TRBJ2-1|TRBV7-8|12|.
CASSLSGNEQFF
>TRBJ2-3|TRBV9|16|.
CASSVASGGRTDTQYF
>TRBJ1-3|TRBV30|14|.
CAWTLMGWGNTIYF
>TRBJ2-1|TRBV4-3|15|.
CASSQVMSAGLRQFF
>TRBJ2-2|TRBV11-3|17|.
CASSLNPGTANTGELFF
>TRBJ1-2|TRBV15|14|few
CATWHGDLAYGYTF
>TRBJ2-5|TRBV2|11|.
CASRMTETQYF
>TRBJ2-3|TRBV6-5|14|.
CASSYELAGMTQYF
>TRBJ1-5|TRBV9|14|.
CASSVGPFNQPQHF
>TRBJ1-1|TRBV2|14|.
CASRKDGFGTEAFF
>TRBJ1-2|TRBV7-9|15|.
CASSVTGATWYGYTF
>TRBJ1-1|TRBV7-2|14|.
CASSLYWGQGEAFF
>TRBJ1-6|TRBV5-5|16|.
CASSLAPSIVGSPLHF
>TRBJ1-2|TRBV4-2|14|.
CASSQSPRDAGYTF
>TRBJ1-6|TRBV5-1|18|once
CASSFRDSLISYNSPLHF